This T cell receptor (beta chain) was recorded in a study of blood T cell repertoires in COVID-19. About the study: From the United States, Italy and Spain came samples of acute and convalescent COVID-19. PBMCs, B-cell-depleted T cells, or T cells provided the cDNA or gDNA that made up the material.

Germline assignment: CDR1 MNHEY and CDR2 SMNVEV (reference sequence). This CDR3 comprises 16 residues. V lost 3 bases, J lost 9 bases, and 21 bases lay in between. Authors' analysis steps: By means of reference gene primer amplification, nucleated cell counts were estimated. This table comes from immunoSEQ multiplex PCR, and its TCRdb copy is limited to in-frame clones, with some not included. Clone size and V and J calls were adopted from that table, with D and trimming inferred from the DNA. The sample includes some 90,000 clones, approximately 90% seen only once; the top ten take 3.5% to 4%. This clonotype was sampled from a woman in her forties or fifties in a cohort sampled during active COVID-19. The chain links TRBV27 to TRBJ1-5, with D possibly matching TRBD1 (5 bases). What was sequenced was peripheral blood. In nucleotides, the CDR3 is TGTGCCAGCAGTTTCATTGGTGGGTTAAGGGGTGTGCCCCAGCATTTT. Its protein product is CASSFIGGLRGVPQHF.